Here is one TCR beta chain with its context. The target antigen is unknown. RNA transcripts provided the source from which TCR beta CDR3 regions were amplified. An initial round of RT-PCR targeting the TCR CDR3 relied on the HTBI primer set. TCRdb called the multiplex PCR reads again in MiXCR, with one record for every CDR3 protein. The sample shows roughly 630,000 distinct CDR3 sequences, around 14% of them seen only once. The data were obtained in a study of T cells in Graves' hyperthyroidism and ophthalmopathy. Study conclusions and caveats: From stable hyperthyroidism, ophthalmopathy was separated by a 13 V-J model.

This CDR3 comprises 16 residues. Trimming stripped 0 bases from V and 7 bases from J, with 13 bases between. Germline V gene sequence: CDR1 MNHNY, CDR2 SVGAGI (reference sequence). Diagnosis relied on clinical symptoms, serum thyroxine and TRAb, thyroid ultrasound and orbital computed tomography. The receptor was isolated from a woman aged 30 to 39 with Graves' hyperthyroidism. The J gene is TRBJ1-6, the V gene TRBV6-6, with TRBD1 as a possible D gene (5 bases). Sequenced material: blood. The CDR3 protein is CASSYSGGEGNSPLHF. In nucleotides, the CDR3 is TGTGCCAGCAGTTACTCGGGAGGGGAAGGGAATTCACCCCTCCACTTT.